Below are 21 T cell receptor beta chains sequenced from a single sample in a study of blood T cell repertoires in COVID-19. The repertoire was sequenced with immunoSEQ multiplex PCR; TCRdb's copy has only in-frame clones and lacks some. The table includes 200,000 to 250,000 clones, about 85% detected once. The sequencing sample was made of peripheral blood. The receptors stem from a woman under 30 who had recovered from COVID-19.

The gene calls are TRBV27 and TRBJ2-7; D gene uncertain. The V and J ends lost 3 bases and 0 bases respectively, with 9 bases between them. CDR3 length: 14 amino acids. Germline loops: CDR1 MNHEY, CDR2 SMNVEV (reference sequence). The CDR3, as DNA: TGTGCCAGCAGTTTCACGGTCCACTCCTACGAGCAGTACTTC. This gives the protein CASSFTVHSYEQYF.

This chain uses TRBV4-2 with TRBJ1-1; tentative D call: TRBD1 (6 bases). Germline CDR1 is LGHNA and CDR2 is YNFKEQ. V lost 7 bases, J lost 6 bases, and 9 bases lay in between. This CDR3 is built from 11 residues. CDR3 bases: TGTGCCAGCAATACAGGGTCTGAAGCTTTCTTT. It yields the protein CASNTGSEAFF.

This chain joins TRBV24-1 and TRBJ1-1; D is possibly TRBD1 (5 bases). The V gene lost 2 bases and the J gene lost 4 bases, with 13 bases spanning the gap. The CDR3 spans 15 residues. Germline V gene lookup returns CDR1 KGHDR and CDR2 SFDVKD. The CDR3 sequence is CATSDSSWGGTEAFF. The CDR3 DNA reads TGTGCCACCAGTGATTCCAGTTGGGGGGGCACTGAAGCTTTCTTT.

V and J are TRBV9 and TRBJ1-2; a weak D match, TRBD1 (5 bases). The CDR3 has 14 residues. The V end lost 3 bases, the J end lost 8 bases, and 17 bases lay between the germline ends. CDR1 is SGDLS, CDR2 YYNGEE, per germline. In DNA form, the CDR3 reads TGTGCCAGCAGCGAGACCGGGGACTTTGGAGGCTACACCTTC. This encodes CASSETGDFGGYTF.

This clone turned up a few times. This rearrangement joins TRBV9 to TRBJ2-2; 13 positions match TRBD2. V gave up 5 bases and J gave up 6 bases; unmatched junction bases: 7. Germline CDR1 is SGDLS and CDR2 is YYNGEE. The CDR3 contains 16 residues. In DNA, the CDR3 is TGTGCCAGCAGTCGCGGACTAGCGGGAGCGTCCGGGGAGCTGTTTTTT. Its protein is CASSRGLAGASGELFF.

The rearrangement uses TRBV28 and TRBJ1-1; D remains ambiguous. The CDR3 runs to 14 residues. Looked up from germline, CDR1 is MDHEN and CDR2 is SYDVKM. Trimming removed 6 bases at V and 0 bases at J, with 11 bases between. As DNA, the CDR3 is TGTGCCAGCAGAACAGCAATAATGAACACTGAAGCTTTCTTT. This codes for CASRTAIMNTEAFF. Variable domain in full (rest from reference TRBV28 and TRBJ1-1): DVKVTQSSRYLVKRTGEKVFLECVQDMDHENMFWYRQDPGLGLRLIYFSYDVKMKEKGDIPEGYSVSREKKERFSLILESASTNQTSMYLCASRTAIMNTEAFFGQGTRLTVV.

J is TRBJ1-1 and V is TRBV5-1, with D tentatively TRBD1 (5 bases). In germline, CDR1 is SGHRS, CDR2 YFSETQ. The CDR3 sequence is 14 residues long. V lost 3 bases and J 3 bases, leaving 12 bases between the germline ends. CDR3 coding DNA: TGCGCCAGCAGCTCGACCTTACAGGACACTGAAGCTTTCTTT. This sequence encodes CASSSTLQDTEAFF.

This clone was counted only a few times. This chain's CDR3 is CASSRTNLNNEQFF. CDR3 coding DNA: TGCGCCAGCAGCCGGACTAACCTAAACAATGAGCAGTTCTTC. The chain joins TRBV5-1 to TRBJ2-1; perhaps TRBD2 as D (6 bases). The CDR3 spans 14 residues. The germline gives CDR1 SGHRS, CDR2 YFSETQ. Trimming stripped 4 bases from V and 5 bases from J, with 13 bases between.

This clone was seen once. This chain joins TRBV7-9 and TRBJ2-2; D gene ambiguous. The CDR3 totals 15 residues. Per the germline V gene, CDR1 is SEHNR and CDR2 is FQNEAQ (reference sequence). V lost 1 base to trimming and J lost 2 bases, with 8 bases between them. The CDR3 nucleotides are TGTGCCAGCAGCTTAGACGGTGCAAACACCGGGGAGCTGTTTTTT. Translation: CASSLDGANTGELFF.

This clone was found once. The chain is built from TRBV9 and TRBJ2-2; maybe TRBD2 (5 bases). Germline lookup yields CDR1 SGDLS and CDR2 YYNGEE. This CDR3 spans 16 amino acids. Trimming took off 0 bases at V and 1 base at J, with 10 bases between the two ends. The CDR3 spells CASSVGGSVNTGELFF. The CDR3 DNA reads TGTGCCAGCAGCGTAGGAGGTAGCGTGAACACCGGGGAGCTGTTTTTT.

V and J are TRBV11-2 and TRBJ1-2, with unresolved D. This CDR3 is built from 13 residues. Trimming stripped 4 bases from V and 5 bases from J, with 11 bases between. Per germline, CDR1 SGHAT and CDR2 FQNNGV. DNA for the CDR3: TGTGCCAGCAGCTCTCTCTCGGGGTATGGCTACACCTTC. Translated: CASSSLSGYGYTF. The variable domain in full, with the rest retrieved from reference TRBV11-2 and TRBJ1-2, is EAGVAQSPRYKIIEKRQSVAFWCNPISGHATLYWYQQILGQGPKLLIQFQNNGVVDDSQLPKDRFSAERLKGVDSTLKIQPAKLEDSAVYLCASSSLSGYGYTFGSGTRLTVV.

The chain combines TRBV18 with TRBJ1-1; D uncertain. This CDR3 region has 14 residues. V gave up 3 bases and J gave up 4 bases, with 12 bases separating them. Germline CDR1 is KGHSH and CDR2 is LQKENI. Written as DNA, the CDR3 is TGTGCCAGCTCACCCGACTATCCGAGCACTGAAGCTTTCTTT. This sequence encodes CASSPDYPSTEAFF.

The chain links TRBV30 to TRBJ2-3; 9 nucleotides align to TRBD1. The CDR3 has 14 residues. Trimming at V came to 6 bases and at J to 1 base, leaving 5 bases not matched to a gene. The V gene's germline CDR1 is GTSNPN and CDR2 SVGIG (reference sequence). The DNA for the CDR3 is TGTGCCTGCAACCGGGACAGGGGCACAGATACGCAGTATTTT. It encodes CACNRDRGTDTQYF.

The CDR3 bases are TGTGCCAGTATGAGGCTAGCGGGGGTGGGAGATACGCAGTATTTT. This sequence encodes CASMRLAGVGDTQYF. This sequence joins TRBV19 and TRBJ2-3, with 10 bases identical to TRBD2. CDR1 LNHDA and CDR2 SQIVND come from the germline V gene (reference sequence). This CDR3 spans 15 amino acids. V was pared by 7 bases and J by 5 bases, with 9 bases of the junction left unmatched. Using reference TRBV19 and TRBJ2-3 for the parts outside the CDR3, the full variable domain is DGGITQSPKYLFRKEGQNVTLSCEQNLNHDAMYWYRQDPGQGLRLIYYSQIVNDFQKGDIAEGYSVSREKKESFPLTVTSAQKNPTAFYLCASMRLAGVGDTQYFGPGTRLTVL.

CDR3 bases: TGTGCCTGGAGTGTACAGGACCCCTACGAGCAGTACTTC. Its protein is CAWSVQDPYEQYF. The chain has TRBV30 and TRBJ2-7; a weak D match, TRBD1 (5 bases). CDR3 length: 13 residues. Trimming shortened V by 0 bases and J by 2 bases, and 8 bases separated the two germline ends. Germline assignment: CDR1 GTSNPN and CDR2 SVGIG (reference sequence).

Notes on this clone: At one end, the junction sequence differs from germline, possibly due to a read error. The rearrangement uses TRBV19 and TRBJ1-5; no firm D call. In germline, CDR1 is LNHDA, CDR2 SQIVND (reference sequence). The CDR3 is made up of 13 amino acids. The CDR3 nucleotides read TGTGCCAGTAGTTGGAGGATGAATCAACCCCAGCATTTT. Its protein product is CASSWRMNQPQHF.

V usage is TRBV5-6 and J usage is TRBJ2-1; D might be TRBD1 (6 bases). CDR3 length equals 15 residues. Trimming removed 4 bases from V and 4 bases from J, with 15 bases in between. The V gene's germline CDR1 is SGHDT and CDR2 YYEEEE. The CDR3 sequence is CASSLGSTGYNEQFF. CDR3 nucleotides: TGTGCCAGCAGCCTCGGATCGACAGGATACAATGAGCAGTTCTTC.

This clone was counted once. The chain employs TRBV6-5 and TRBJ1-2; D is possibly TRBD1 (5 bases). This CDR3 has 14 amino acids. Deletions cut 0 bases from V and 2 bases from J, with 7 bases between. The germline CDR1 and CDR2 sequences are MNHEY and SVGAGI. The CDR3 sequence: CASSYSRGNYGYTF. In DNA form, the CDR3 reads TGTGCCAGCAGTTACTCTAGGGGAAACTATGGCTACACCTTC.

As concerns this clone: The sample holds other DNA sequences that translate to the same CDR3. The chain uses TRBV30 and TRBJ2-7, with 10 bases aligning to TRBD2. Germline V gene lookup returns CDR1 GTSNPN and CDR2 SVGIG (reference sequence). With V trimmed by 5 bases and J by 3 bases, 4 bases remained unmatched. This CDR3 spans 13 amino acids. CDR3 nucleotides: TGTGCCTGGTCGGGACTAGCGAGCTACGAGCAGTACTTC. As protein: CAWSGLASYEQYF. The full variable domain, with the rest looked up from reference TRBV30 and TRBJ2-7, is SQTIHQWPATLVQPVGSPLSLECTVEGTSNPNLYWYRQAAGRGLQLLFYSVGIGQISSEVPQNLSASRPQDRQFILSSKKLLLSDSGFYLCAWSGLASYEQYFGPGTRLTVT.

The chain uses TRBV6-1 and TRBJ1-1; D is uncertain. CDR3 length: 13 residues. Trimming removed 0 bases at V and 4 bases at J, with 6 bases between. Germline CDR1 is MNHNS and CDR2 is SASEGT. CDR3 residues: CASSEARPTEAFF. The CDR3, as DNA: TGTGCCAGCAGTGAAGCGCGCCCCACTGAAGCTTTCTTT.

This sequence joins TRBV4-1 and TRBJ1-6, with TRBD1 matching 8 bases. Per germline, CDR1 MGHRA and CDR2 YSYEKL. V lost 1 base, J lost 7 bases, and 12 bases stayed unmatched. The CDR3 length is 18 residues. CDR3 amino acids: CASSQGSFFAGGNSPLHF. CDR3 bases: TGCGCCAGCAGCCAAGGGTCTTTCTTCGCAGGGGGCAATTCACCCCTCCACTTT.